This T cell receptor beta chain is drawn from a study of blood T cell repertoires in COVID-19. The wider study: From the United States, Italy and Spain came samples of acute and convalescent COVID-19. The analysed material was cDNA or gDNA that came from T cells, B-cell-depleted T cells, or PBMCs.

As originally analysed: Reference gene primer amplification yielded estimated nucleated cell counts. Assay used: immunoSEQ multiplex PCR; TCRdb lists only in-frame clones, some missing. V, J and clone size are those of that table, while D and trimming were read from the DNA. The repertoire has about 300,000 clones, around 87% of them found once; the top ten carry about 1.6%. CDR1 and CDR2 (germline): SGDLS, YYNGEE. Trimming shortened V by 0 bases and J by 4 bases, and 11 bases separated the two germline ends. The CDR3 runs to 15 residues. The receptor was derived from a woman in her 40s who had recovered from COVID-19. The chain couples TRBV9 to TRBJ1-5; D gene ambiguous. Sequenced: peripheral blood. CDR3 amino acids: CASSVGPGGNQPQHF. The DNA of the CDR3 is TGTGCCAGCAGCGTAGGACCTGGAGGGAATCAGCCCCAGCATTTT.